The subject of this entry is one T cell receptor beta chain. What it binds is not known. TCRdb reprocessed the 5' RACE reads via MiXCR and lists one record per CDR3 protein. This sample has under 250,000 distinct CDR3 sequences; roughly 10% occur once, and the top ten carry roughly 5%. The data originate from a study of identical twins. Whole-study findings and limits: In drawing conclusions, the study used cross-sectional statistical analysis and did not follow the same donors.

This sequence originates from a woman aged 18 to 35 in good health. The sequencing sample was made of memory (CD45RO+) T cells sorted from blood.

CDR3 sequence: CASSWGGRVYNEQFF. CDR3 DNA sequence: TGTGCCAGCAGCTGGGGAGGCAGGGTGTACAATGAGCAGTTCTTC. V is TRBV5-6 and J is TRBJ2-1; D may be TRBD2 (6 bases). CDR3 length: 15 amino acids. CDR1 and CDR2 from the germline V gene are SGHDT and YYEEEE. Trimming left V 3 bases short and J 4 bases short, with 14 bases between.